By its share, the clone carrying this TCR beta chain is medium-sized (0.01 to 0.1%). Its antigen is undetermined. The source of the sample is a study of cytomegalovirus exposure and HLA in healthy donors. Study background: Samples from HLA-typed donors yielded around 85 million unique TCRs in an early data release.

Study-level points and caveats: Highest at DRB1 and lowest at HLA-C, TCR association rates differed among HLA loci in a later analysis.

The PCR was carried out with 60 Vbeta primers and 13 Jbeta primers. Libraries were prepared by immunoSEQ multiplex PCR; TCRdb keeps only in-frame clonotypes and omits some of them. This table holds around 130,000 clones, around 80% found once. This CDR3 region has 13 residues. Germline CDR1 MDHEN, CDR2 SYDVKM. With 1 base removed from V and 6 bases from J, the gap between germline ends came to 9 bases. Sequences were obtained from PBMCs. This sequence was found in a man aged 30 to 39 in good health and CMV-seronegative. The V gene is TRBV28, the J gene TRBJ1-1, with no clear D. Here the CDR3 DNA reads TGTGCCAGCAGTTTATTGTGGCCCTCTGAAGCTTTCTTT. Translating it yields CASSLLWPSEAFF.